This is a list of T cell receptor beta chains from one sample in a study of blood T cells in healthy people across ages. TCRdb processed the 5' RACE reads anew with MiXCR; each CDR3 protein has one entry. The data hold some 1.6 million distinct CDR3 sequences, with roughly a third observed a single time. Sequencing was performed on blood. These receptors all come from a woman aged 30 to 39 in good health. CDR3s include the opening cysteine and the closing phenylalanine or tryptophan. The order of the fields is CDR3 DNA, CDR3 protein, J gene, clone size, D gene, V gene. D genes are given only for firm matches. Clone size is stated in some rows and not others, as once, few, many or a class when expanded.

CDR3nt: TGTGCCATCAGTGAGAGCCGGGGCCAAGGCACCGGGGAGCTGTTTTTT; CDR3aa: CAISESRGQGTGELFF; j_gene: TRBJ2-2; abundance: .; d_gene: .; v_gene: TRBV10-3
CDR3nt: TGTGCCAGCACTCCCAGACTAGGATCTTTTGGTTACGAGCAGTACTTC; CDR3aa: CASTPRLGSFGYEQYF; j_gene: TRBJ2-7; abundance: .; d_gene: .; v_gene: TRBV6-1
CDR3nt: TGCGCCAGCAGCCCAGGATGGTATAGCAATCAGTCCCAGCATTTT; CDR3aa: CASSPGWYSNQSQHF; j_gene: TRBJ1-5; abundance: .; d_gene: .; v_gene: TRBV4-1
CDR3nt: TGCAGTGCTAGAGATGCGCAGGAGCCCTACGAGCAGTACTTC; CDR3aa: CSARDAQEPYEQYF; j_gene: TRBJ2-7; abundance: few; d_gene: .; v_gene: TRBV20-1
CDR3nt: TGTGCCACCAGCACAGGTAACGAGCAGTACTTC; CDR3aa: CATSTGNEQYF; j_gene: TRBJ2-7; abundance: .; d_gene: .; v_gene: TRBV15
CDR3nt: TGTGCCAGCAGCCAAGGCCCGCCAACAGATACGCAGTATTTT; CDR3aa: CASSQGPPTDTQYF; j_gene: TRBJ2-3; abundance: few; d_gene: .; v_gene: TRBV3-1
CDR3nt: TGCGCCAGCAGCTTGGGCCCTATTGGGGCCAACGTCCTGACTTTC; CDR3aa: CASSLGPIGANVLTF; j_gene: TRBJ2-6; abundance: many; d_gene: .; v_gene: TRBV5-1
CDR3nt: TGTGCCAGCAGCGCCCAAGCAGAGACCCAGTACTTC; CDR3aa: CASSAQAETQYF; j_gene: TRBJ2-5; abundance: .; d_gene: .; v_gene: TRBV9
CDR3nt: TGCAGTGCTTTCACTAGCGGGGGGCGGGTAGATACGCAGTATTTT; CDR3aa: CSAFTSGGRVDTQYF; j_gene: TRBJ2-3; abundance: few; d_gene: TRBD2; v_gene: TRBV20-1
CDR3nt: TGTGCCAGCAGTTACCACCGGGACCGGGAGACTTATGAGCAGTTCTTC; CDR3aa: CASSYHRDRETYEQFF; j_gene: TRBJ2-1; abundance: .; d_gene: .; v_gene: TRBV6-5
CDR3nt: TGTGCCACCAGTGACCTGGGCCGGGAGACCCAGTACTTC; CDR3aa: CATSDLGRETQYF; j_gene: TRBJ2-5; abundance: .; d_gene: .; v_gene: TRBV10-3
CDR3nt: TGTGCCAGCAGCTTTCCCTTAGCGGGGTACGAGCAGTACTTC; CDR3aa: CASSFPLAGYEQYF; j_gene: TRBJ2-7; abundance: .; d_gene: TRBD2; v_gene: TRBV7-2
CDR3nt: TGCAGTGCTGGACAGGGGGCTTATCAGCCCCAGCATTTT; CDR3aa: CSAGQGAYQPQHF; j_gene: TRBJ1-5; abundance: .; d_gene: TRBD1; v_gene: TRBV20-1
CDR3nt: TGTACCAGCAGCTTCCTTCGCGGACAGCCCCAGCATTTT; CDR3aa: CTSSFLRGQPQHF; j_gene: TRBJ1-5; abundance: .; d_gene: .; v_gene: TRBV7-2
CDR3nt: TGTGCCAGCAGCTTAGAAGCGGTGAGATACAATGAGCAGTTCTTC; CDR3aa: CASSLEAVRYNEQFF; j_gene: TRBJ2-1; abundance: .; d_gene: .; v_gene: TRBV7-9
CDR3nt: TGCAGCGTTGCGGGGGGGACGAACACTGAAGCTTTCTTT; CDR3aa: CSVAGGTNTEAFF; j_gene: TRBJ1-1; abundance: .; d_gene: .; v_gene: TRBV29-1
CDR3nt: TGTGCCAGCAGCCGAGAAGAGATTAACAGGGGGGTACCTGAAGCTTTCTTT; CDR3aa: CASSREEINRGVPEAFF; j_gene: TRBJ1-1; abundance: .; d_gene: TRBD1; v_gene: TRBV4-2
CDR3nt: TGTGCCAGCAGCTCGGCAGGACTAGCGGGTCTAGAGACCCAGTACTTC; CDR3aa: CASSSAGLAGLETQYF; j_gene: TRBJ2-5; abundance: .; d_gene: TRBD2; v_gene: TRBV7-2
CDR3nt: TGTGCCAGCAGCTTAGCGGTCCCTGGCTACACCTTC; CDR3aa: CASSLAVPGYTF; j_gene: TRBJ1-2; abundance: .; d_gene: .; v_gene: TRBV7-9
CDR3nt: TGTGCCAGCAGCTCCGCGGTAGGGTACGAGCAGTACTTC; CDR3aa: CASSSAVGYEQYF; j_gene: TRBJ2-7; abundance: few; d_gene: .; v_gene: TRBV11-2
CDR3nt: TGTGCCAGCAGCTTACGGGGGTGGCAAGAGACCCAGTACTTC; CDR3aa: CASSLRGWQETQYF; j_gene: TRBJ2-5; abundance: few; d_gene: .; v_gene: TRBV7-9
CDR3nt: TGTGCCACCAGCAGGGGACTAGCGGGAAGCACAGATACGCAGTATTTT; CDR3aa: CATSRGLAGSTDTQYF; j_gene: TRBJ2-3; abundance: few; d_gene: TRBD2; v_gene: TRBV15
CDR3nt: TGTGCCAGCAGCTTTACTAGCGGGGGGGCAGATACGCAGTATTTT; CDR3aa: CASSFTSGGADTQYF; j_gene: TRBJ2-3; abundance: few; d_gene: TRBD2; v_gene: TRBV7-2
CDR3nt: TGTGCCAGCAGCCAAGCCGGGACAGGGCTGGTTTCACCCCTCCACTTT; CDR3aa: CASSQAGTGLVSPLHF; j_gene: TRBJ1-6; abundance: .; d_gene: TRBD1; v_gene: TRBV4-2
CDR3nt: TGCGCCAGCAGCGCCACAGGCCCCGGGGCCAACGTCCTGACTTTC; CDR3aa: CASSATGPGANVLTF; j_gene: TRBJ2-6; abundance: .; d_gene: .; v_gene: TRBV5-1
CDR3nt: TGCGCCAGCGGATTAACCGTGGCTTACCAAGAGACCCAGTACTTC; CDR3aa: CASGLTVAYQETQYF; j_gene: TRBJ2-5; abundance: many; d_gene: .; v_gene: TRBV5-1
CDR3nt: TGCGCCAGCAGCTTGCTTTCCCGGGGGCCCTACAATGAGCAGTTCTTC; CDR3aa: CASSLLSRGPYNEQFF; j_gene: TRBJ2-1; abundance: once; d_gene: .; v_gene: TRBV5-1
CDR3nt: TGTGCCAGCAGCTTAGCGTCAGGGGGCTGGGGCGAGCAGTACTTC; CDR3aa: CASSLASGGWGEQYF; j_gene: TRBJ2-7; abundance: few; d_gene: TRBD1; v_gene: TRBV7-2
CDR3nt: TGTACCAGCAGCTCGCCGGGACCACCGTCGGAGACCCAGTACTTC; CDR3aa: CTSSSPGPPSETQYF; j_gene: TRBJ2-5; abundance: once; d_gene: .; v_gene: TRBV7-2
CDR3nt: TGCGCCAGCAGCCGCCTCGACAGGACTAATAACTATGGCTACACCTTC; CDR3aa: CASSRLDRTNNYGYTF; j_gene: TRBJ1-2; abundance: .; d_gene: .; v_gene: TRBV5-1
CDR3nt: TGTGCCAGCAGCTTAGGAGGGGCCATCTATGGCTACACCTTC; CDR3aa: CASSLGGAIYGYTF; j_gene: TRBJ1-2; abundance: many; d_gene: .; v_gene: TRBV7-8
CDR3nt: TGTGCCAGCAGCCTCATTGGGGCCCGAAACACTGAAGCTTTCTTT; CDR3aa: CASSLIGARNTEAFF; j_gene: TRBJ1-1; abundance: few; d_gene: .; v_gene: TRBV4-2
CDR3nt: TGTGCCAGCAGCTTGAGGGGGAGTATTGGCAATGAGCAGTTCTTC; CDR3aa: CASSLRGSIGNEQFF; j_gene: TRBJ2-1; abundance: many; d_gene: .; v_gene: TRBV7-2
CDR3nt: TGTGCCAGCTCAAAGAGTACTAGACTCGCAGATACGCAGTATTTT; CDR3aa: CASSKSTRLADTQYF; j_gene: TRBJ2-3; abundance: few; d_gene: .; v_gene: TRBV18
CDR3nt: TGTGCCAGCAGCCCGGGGCACCCGACCTACAATGAGCAGTTCTTC; CDR3aa: CASSPGHPTYNEQFF; j_gene: TRBJ2-1; abundance: .; d_gene: .; v_gene: TRBV7-2
CDR3nt: TGCGCCAGCAGCGCACCAGGACAGCCCGCAGATACGCAGTATTTT; CDR3aa: CASSAPGQPADTQYF; j_gene: TRBJ2-3; abundance: .; d_gene: .; v_gene: TRBV5-1
CDR3nt: TGTGCCATCAGTAAGGCCCAGGGCGGCGGCTACACCTTC; CDR3aa: CAISKAQGGGYTF; j_gene: TRBJ1-2; abundance: .; d_gene: .; v_gene: TRBV10-3
CDR3nt: TGCAGTGCCTCACACGGGACTAACTATGGCTACACCTTC; CDR3aa: CSASHGTNYGYTF; j_gene: TRBJ1-2; abundance: many; d_gene: .; v_gene: TRBV20-1
CDR3nt: TGTGCCAGCAGTAAGGGAGGTGGGCAAAGCTACGAGCAGTACTTC; CDR3aa: CASSKGGGQSYEQYF; j_gene: TRBJ2-7; abundance: .; d_gene: .; v_gene: TRBV2
CDR3nt: TGTGCCAGCAGCCCCCCGGACAGGGATGTCAATCAGCCCCAGCATTTT; CDR3aa: CASSPPDRDVNQPQHF; j_gene: TRBJ1-5; abundance: .; d_gene: TRBD1; v_gene: TRBV7-3
CDR3nt: TGTGCCAGCAGTTTATCGAGTCTGGGAGAGCAGTACTTC; CDR3aa: CASSLSSLGEQYF; j_gene: TRBJ2-7; abundance: few; d_gene: .; v_gene: TRBV27